Listed below are T cell receptor beta chains from one sample, sequenced in a study of T cell responses to AZD1222 COVID-19 vaccine. Repertoires were generated with immunoSEQ multiplex PCR, while TCRdb's copy carries only in-frame clones and drops some. Here the sample spans 120,000 or so clones, more than 85% being singletons. The source was peripheral blood, collected on day 0 of MenACWY control vaccination. Source of these receptors: an adult in good health. The CDR3 runs from the conserved cysteine through the conserved F or W.

CDR3,J,V
CASSVGQGGLEQYF,TRBJ2-7,TRBV9
CASSLFADRGYGYTF,TRBJ1-2,TRBV5-8
CASSLVGGGQPQHF,TRBJ1-5,TRBV5-1
CASSTTRDTQYF,TRBJ2-3,TRBV7-9
CASSPLPGTGPDTQYF,TRBJ2-3,TRBV19
CASSLGQIYGYTF,TRBJ1-2,TRBV5-1
CASSGQGDLSNIQYF,TRBJ2-4,TRBV11-3
CASSATGAPNTGELFF,TRBJ2-2,TRBV7-8
CASSETGTGSHNEQFF,TRBJ2-1,TRBV10-1
CASSQDADRGSNYGYTF,TRBJ1-2,TRBV4-1
CASSEALGGTGELFF,TRBJ2-2,TRBV2
CASSPAESGDPTDTQYF,TRBJ2-3,TRBV6-6
CASSVYTGGGADTQYF,TRBJ2-3,TRBV9
CASSTSGSLPSSYNEQFF,TRBJ2-1,TRBV5-1
CASSIPGRDYGYTF,TRBJ1-2,TRBV19
CATKADGQIQPQHF,TRBJ1-5,TRBV2
CASSYSVGLRNEQFF,TRBJ2-1,TRBV6-2/TRBV6-3
CASSLDRGSNTGELFF,TRBJ2-2,TRBV5-5
CASKHTGGESGQPQHF,TRBJ1-5,TRBV10-1
CASRPRSGRAQFF,TRBJ2-1,TRBV11-3
CASIPLGNGYTF,TRBJ1-2,TRBV5-1
CASATPGRLSSYEQYF,TRBJ2-7,TRBV28
CASSPSWRGTEAFF,TRBJ1-1,TRBV21-1
CASTRDRALFTEAFF,TRBJ1-1,TRBV6-5
CASSFARGAGANEKLFF,TRBJ1-4,TRBV11-2
CASSLLGASGRSGPDTQYF,TRBJ2-3,TRBV3-1/TRBV3-2
CAWSDAMNGYTF,TRBJ1-2,TRBV30
CASTQGDGYTF,TRBJ1-2,TRBV6-5
CASSGGQGSSYEQYF,TRBJ2-7,TRBV9
CASRADRGSFDGELFF,TRBJ2-2,TRBV13
CASSKAQGLAGGELFF,TRBJ2-2,TRBV21-1
CASSSESDKAFF,TRBJ1-1,TRBV7-9
CASSVDRGLGANVLTF,TRBJ2-6,TRBV9
CAWSVSSGAGNTIYF,TRBJ1-3,TRBV30
CASSGGDRARGYTF,TRBJ1-2,TRBV27
CASSLDRGSDQPQHF,TRBJ1-5,TRBV5-6
CASNLGLANEQFF,TRBJ2-1,TRBV10-2
CASTRGTEAFF,TRBJ1-1,TRBV6-5
CASSLVSGKGKYEQYF,TRBJ2-7,TRBV11-3
CATESGYNSPLHF,TRBJ1-6,TRBV10-3
CASSSAGTTENEQFF,TRBJ2-1,TRBV5-4
CSAGVDRGLHEQYF,TRBJ2-7,TRBV29-1
CASRGGGEQYF,TRBJ2-7,TRBV7-9
CASSWNRDNEQFF,TRBJ2-1,TRBV6-6
CASSARGAGAGETQYF,TRBJ2-5,TRBV5-4
CASGPQGNGYTF,TRBJ1-2,TRBV19
CAWSVVNTYEQYF,TRBJ2-7,TRBV30
CASSIDPSSNYGYTF,TRBJ1-2,TRBV7-2
CASSLGGSAGELFF,TRBJ2-2,TRBV9
CASRKTRLNTEAFF,TRBJ1-1,TRBV6-5
CASSGGASNQPQHF,TRBJ1-5,TRBV28
CASSSGALQRNTEAFF,TRBJ1-1,TRBV27
CASSRDGFPNEQFF,TRBJ2-1,TRBV7-9